These 26 T cell receptor beta chains were all obtained from the same sample, sequenced in a study of T-cell memory formation after mild COVID-19. TCRdb passed the 5' RACE reads through MiXCR, listing each CDR3 protein once. The sample gives about 400,000 distinct CDR3 sequences, over 15% of which show up once; about 22% is in the top ten. The specimen sequenced was PBMCs or a T cell subset sorted from them (not recorded which). The receptors here all came from a man in his late teens or twenties who had mild COVID-19 (a few samples of this study predate the infection). Cell type and time point are not known.

This clonotype was seen repeatedly, ten times or more. This rearrangement joins TRBV27 to TRBJ1-1; 11 bases agree with TRBD1. This CDR3 has 16 residues. Trimming removed 2 bases from V and 4 bases from J; junction bases left unmatched: 6. Germline CDR1 reads MNHEY; CDR2 reads SMNVEV (reference sequence). This CDR3 reads CASSLKAGTGGTEAFF. CDR3 sequence (DNA): TGTGCCAGCAGTTTAAAGGCCGGGACAGGGGGCACTGAAGCTTTCTTT.

This clonotype was recorded only once. V is TRBV5-4 and J is TRBJ1-6, with D possibly matching TRBD1 (5 bases). V lost 2 bases, J lost 8 bases, and 11 bases lay in between. Germline V gene sequence: CDR1 SGHNT, CDR2 YYREEE (reference sequence). The CDR3 is made up of 14 amino acids. This CDR3 reads CASSFRVGDSPLHF. In DNA form, the CDR3 reads TGTGCCAGCAGCTTCAGGGTTGGGGATTCACCCCTCCACTTT.

The CDR3 DNA reads TGTGCCAGCAGCTTCCTTAGGGACAGAGACATGAACACTGAAGCTTTCTTT. Its protein is CASSFLRDRDMNTEAFF. The gene calls are TRBV5-6 and TRBJ1-1, with TRBD1 identical over 7 bases. This CDR3 spans 17 amino acids. Germline CDR1 and CDR2: SGHDT and YYEEEE. V trimming: 2 bases; J trimming: 0 bases; junction bases outside the gene matches: 10.

This clonotype appeared a few times. The chain combines TRBV5-1 with TRBJ2-4, with D maybe TRBD1 (6 bases). Germline V lookup: CDR1 SGHRS, CDR2 YFSETQ. V shed 4 bases and J shed 3 bases, with 23 bases lying between them. There are 18 residues in the CDR3. The CDR3 here is CASSPPGQGLSGKNIQYF. Written as DNA, the CDR3 is TGCGCCAGCAGCCCCCCCGGCCAGGGGCTTAGTGGCAAAAACATTCAGTACTTC.

The chain joins TRBV6-2 or TRBV6-3 to TRBJ1-5, with D unclear. The CDR3 length is 16 residues. Germline values: CDR1 MNHEY, CDR2 SVGEGT. Trimming cost V 8 bases and J 0 bases, with 17 bases left between them. CDR3 in amino acids: CASARSTQDSNQPQHF. CDR3 bases: TGTGCCAGCGCCAGGTCGACGCAGGATAGCAATCAGCCCCAGCATTTT.

In this sample, this clonotype turned up a few times. The chain couples TRBV28 to TRBJ1-1; 11 bases match TRBD1. The CDR3 totals 15 residues. With V trimmed by 5 bases and J by 6 bases, 8 bases remained unmatched. The germline V gene has CDR1 MDHEN and CDR2 SYDVKM. The CDR3 DNA sequence: TGTGCCAGCAGTCCCCCGGGACAGGGGGGCCCTGAAGCTTTCTTT. Protein: CASSPPGQGGPEAFF.

The chain uses TRBV5-1 and TRBJ1-2, with D uncertain. The CDR3 consists of 16 residues. The V end lost 1 base, the J end lost 8 bases, and 21 bases lay between the germline ends. Germline CDR1 and CDR2: SGHRS and YFSETQ. Here the CDR3 DNA reads TGCGCCAGCAGCTTGAGGCAGGCACCAGACAAGGAGGGCTACACCTTC. This translates into CASSLRQAPDKEGYTF.

CDR3 DNA sequence: TGTGCCAGCAGCTTAAGGGGGTCGCCCACCGGGGAGCTGTTTTTT. The encoded protein is CASSLRGSPTGELFF. The rearrangement links TRBV7-2 to TRBJ2-2; D is possibly TRBD1 (6 bases). This CDR3 region has 15 residues. Germline CDR1 and CDR2: SGHTA and FQGNSA. V was shortened by 2 bases and J by 4 bases, with 11 bases between the two germline ends. Drawing the rest from reference TRBV7-2 and TRBJ2-2, the complete variable domain is GAGVSQSPSNKVTEKGKDVELRCDPISGHTALYWYRQSLGQGLEFLIYFQGNSAPDKSGLPSDRFSAERTGGSVSTLTIQRTQQEDSAVYLCASSLRGSPTGELFFGEGSRLTVL.

The chain has TRBV4-1 and TRBJ1-2; 7 bases are a match to TRBD1. Looked up from germline, CDR1 is MGHRA and CDR2 is YSYEKL. J lost 4 bases, V lost 5 bases, and 4 bases had no gene match. The CDR3 runs 13 residues. The CDR3 nucleotides read TGCGCCAGCAGCGGGACAGATATCTATGGCTACACCTTC. Translation gives CASSGTDIYGYTF.

In this sample, this clonotype turned up a few times. The chain carries TRBV12-3 or TRBV12-4 and TRBJ1-2; TRBD1 matches 8 bases. J was trimmed by 4 bases and V by 10 bases; bases with no gene match: 11. CDR3 length: 14 amino acids. CDR3: CATGRQGLIYGYTF. The CDR3 coding sequence is TGTGCCACAGGTCGACAGGGGCTTATCTATGGCTACACCTTC.

The sample holds a few counts of this clonotype. The chain links TRBV10-3 to TRBJ2-1, with TRBD2 matching 11 bases. The CDR3 spans 15 residues. Germline V gene lookup returns CDR1 ENHRY and CDR2 SYGVKD. The junction had 1 base not matched to a gene; V was cut back by 2 bases and J by 4 bases. The CDR3 DNA is TGTGCCATCAGTGAGGCTAGCGGGGGGTACAATGAGCAGTTCTTC. Protein product: CAISEASGGYNEQFF.

The chain recombines TRBV10-3 with TRBJ2-7, with D perhaps TRBD1 (6 bases). With 6 bases removed from V and 3 bases from J, the gap between germline ends came to 9 bases. CDR1 and CDR2 from the germline V gene are ENHRY and SYGVKD. The CDR3 runs to 12 residues. The CDR3 coding sequence is TGTGCCATCAGCCAGGACAGCTACGAGCAGTACTTC. Its translation is CAISQDSYEQYF.

This clonotype was observed at least ten times. The chain joins TRBV13 to TRBJ2-7, with 10 bases fitting TRBD1. The germline gives CDR1 PRHDT, CDR2 FYEKMQ (reference sequence). J gave up 3 bases and V 5 bases, and 13 bases lay outside the gene matches. The CDR3 is made up of 17 amino acids. Here the CDR3 reads CASSPPRTGGLGYEQYF. The CDR3 DNA is TGTGCCAGCAGCCCCCCCCGGACAGGGGGATTAGGCTACGAGCAGTACTTC.

This clonotype was found a few times. V is TRBV3-1 and J is TRBJ2-2; D remains unclear. In germline, CDR1 is LGHDT, CDR2 YNNKEL (reference sequence). V lost 1 base and J 8 bases, leaving 8 bases between the germline ends. The CDR3 has 13 residues. CDR3 bases: TGTGCCAGCAGCCAAGCAGTTTCGGGGGAGCTGTTTTTT. This sequence encodes CASSQAVSGELFF. Drawing the rest from reference TRBV3-1 and TRBJ2-2, the complete variable domain is DTAVSQTPKYLVTQMGNDKSIKCEQNLGHDTMYWYKQDSKKFLKIMFSYNNKELIINETVPNRFSPKSPDKAHLNLHINSLELGDSAVYFCASSQAVSGELFFGEGSRLTVL.

The sample holds a few counts of this clonotype. The rearrangement links TRBV12-3 or TRBV12-4 to TRBJ2-5, with a possible D match to TRBD2 (7 bases). CDR3 length equals 16 residues. With 8 bases removed from V and 5 bases from J, the gap between germline ends came to 24 bases. CDR3 in amino acids: CASLPQPLGGGETQYF. DNA for the CDR3: TGTGCCAGCCTACCCCAGCCCCTAGGGGGAGGGGAGACCCAGTACTTC.

The rearrangement joins TRBV12-3 or TRBV12-4 to TRBJ2-2; no definite D call. V was pared by 6 bases and J by 6 bases, with 11 bases between. The CDR3 length is 13 residues. The CDR3 region has the DNA TGTGCCAGCAGAGAAAGTTGGGCCGGGGAGCTGTTTTTT. It is translated as CASRESWAGELFF.

The chain uses TRBV7-2 and TRBJ1-1; D is uncertain. V lost 0 bases and J 3 bases, leaving 8 bases between the germline ends. CDR3 length: 14 amino acids. CDR1 and CDR2 (germline): SGHTA, FQGNSA. The chain's CDR3 is CASSLAHVDTEAFF. CDR3 nucleotide sequence: TGTGCCAGCAGCTTAGCGCATGTGGACACTGAAGCTTTCTTT.

This chain connects TRBV2 to TRBJ1-2; 7 nucleotides match TRBD1. The V and J ends lost 8 bases and 6 bases, in that order; junction bases with no gene match: 12. This CDR3 is 14 amino acids long. The germline gives CDR1 SNHLY, CDR2 FYNNEI. CDR3 amino acids: CASLDRVLSNGYTF. CDR3 bases: TGTGCCAGCCTCGACAGGGTCTTATCCAATGGCTACACCTTC.

This chain uses TRBV20-1 with TRBJ1-1; D might be TRBD1 (5 bases). Deletions cut 6 bases from V and 2 bases from J, with 13 bases between. The germline gives CDR1 DFQATT, CDR2 SNEGSKA (reference sequence). The CDR3 contains 13 residues. The CDR3, as DNA: TGCAGTGCCGGGGCCTCGGGTAACACTGAAGCTTTCTTT. Translation: CSAGASGNTEAFF.

The chain joins TRBV3-1 to TRBJ2-5; 9 bases map to TRBD2. Losses at the gene ends were 0 bases for V and 7 bases for J; bases not matched to a gene: 6. From germline, CDR1 is LGHDT and CDR2 YNNKEL (reference sequence). The CDR3 sequence is 15 residues long. The CDR3: CASSQELAGVATQYF. Written as DNA, the CDR3 is TGTGCCAGCAGCCAAGAATTAGCGGGGGTAGCGACCCAGTACTTC.

In this sample, this clonotype turned up a few times. The V call is TRBV5-5, the J call TRBJ2-6; tentatively, D is TRBD1 (5 bases). Germline V gene lookup returns CDR1 SGHKS and CDR2 YYEKEE (reference sequence). V lost 4 bases to trimming and J lost 2 bases, with 13 bases between them. The CDR3 consists of 16 residues. CDR3 sequence reads: CASSPPLGPGANVLTF. The CDR3 DNA reads as TGTGCCAGCAGCCCACCCTTGGGGCCTGGGGCCAACGTCCTGACTTTC.

The rearrangement links TRBV6-2 or TRBV6-3 to TRBJ2-1, with D hard to call. V was trimmed by 0 bases and J by 6 bases, leaving 9 bases between them. The CDR3 has 14 amino acids. CDR1 is MNHEY, CDR2 SVGEGT, per germline. The chain's CDR3 is CASSYSVSGNEQFF. The CDR3 coding sequence is TGTGCCAGCAGTTACTCGGTCAGTGGCAATGAGCAGTTCTTC.

The chain is built from TRBV4-3 and TRBJ2-5; 10 positions match TRBD2. CDR1 is LGHNA and CDR2 is YSLEER in the germline V gene. This CDR3 has 19 amino acids. The ends lost 4 bases at V and 5 bases at J; junction bases unmatched: 19. DNA of the CDR3: TGCGCCAGCAGCCCAAAGGGGTTCACTAGCGGGGCGATGCCGGAGACCCAGTACTTC. Amino acids: CASSPKGFTSGAMPETQYF.

This clonotype was counted ten times or more. This chain links TRBV7-8 with TRBJ2-3; D uncertain. Trimming removed 3 bases from V and 2 bases from J, with 6 bases in between. CDR1 is SGHVS, CDR2 FQNEAQ, per germline. This CDR3 has 13 residues. CDR3 nucleotides: TGTGCCAGCAGCTTCCTACCCACAGATACGCAGTATTTT. Translating gives CASSFLPTDTQYF.

This clonotype appeared a few times. The V gene is TRBV18, the J gene TRBJ2-1; no definite D call. Deletions cut 3 bases from V and 0 bases from J, with 9 bases between. The V gene's germline CDR1 is KGHSH and CDR2 LQKENI. There are 15 residues in the CDR3. The CDR3 sequence is CASSPPPSSYNEQFF. The CDR3 nucleotides are TGTGCCAGCTCACCTCCACCGAGCTCCTACAATGAGCAGTTCTTC.

This clonotype showed up just a few times. This chain connects TRBV7-9 to TRBJ1-2; 8 nucleotides agree with TRBD1. CDR1 and CDR2 from the germline V gene are SEHNR and FQNEAQ (reference sequence). This CDR3 is 14 amino acids long. V gave up 5 bases and J gave up 4 bases; unmatched junction bases: 6. The CDR3 coding sequence is TGTGCCAGCAGCCGCGACAGGGGAGGCTATGGCTACACCTTC. Protein product: CASSRDRGGYGYTF.